The source of this TCR beta chain is a study of shared clonotypes between healthy human individuals. The CDR3 has 13 residues. V was trimmed by 4 bases and J by 4 bases, leaving 10 bases between them. Germline-derived CDR1 and CDR2 are SGHNT and YYREEE (reference sequence). In the sorted-subset replicate PCRs, approximately 200 ng DNA, 25,000 to 35,000 T cell genomes, was used. Profiling relied on immunoSEQ multiplex PCR, and the TCRdb table lists in-frame clones only, not all of them. Seen here are nearly 1 million clones, about three quarters observed once, and the top ten hold roughly 1.5%. Participating donors were healthy, HIV-negative adults free of recent acute infections or vaccinations. Each donor was a Caucasian adult residing in Nashville, Tennessee.

This clonotype was sampled from a man between 18 and 29 years old in good health. The sample was memory CD4+ T cells sorted from blood. Subset in this sample: CD45RA-negative fraction. The chain recombines TRBV5-4 with TRBJ2-3; D uncertain. For the CDR3, the DNA is TGTGCCAGCAGCACCATATCTCCAGATACGCAGTATTTT. Encoded protein: CASSTISPDTQYF. The variable domain in full, completed from reference TRBV5-4 and TRBJ2-3, reads ETGVTQSPTHLIKTRGQQVTLRCSSQSGHNTVSWYQQALGQGPQFIFQYYREEENGRGNFPPRFSGLQFPNYSSELNVNALELDDSALYLCASSTISPDTQYFGPGTRLTVL.